This T cell receptor beta chain came from a study of cytomegalovirus exposure and HLA in healthy donors. Details on this clone: The antigen is unknown.

Study-wide findings and caveats: Reported findings show TCR beta sequences accurately forecast HLA-A and HLA-B alleles in most subjects.

The PCR ran on 60 Vbeta and 13 Jbeta primers. Profiled with immunoSEQ multiplex PCR; TCRdb holds only in-frame clones, not every one. The data contain more than 200,000 clones, over 65% of them singletons. V was pared by 6 bases and J by 3 bases, with 11 bases between. The germline CDR1 and CDR2 sequences are SNHLY and FYNNEI. This CDR3 spans 13 amino acids. This chain uses TRBV2 with TRBJ1-1, with TRBD1 as a possible D gene (6 bases). The sequence derives from a man aged 35 to 55 in good health and CMV-seronegative. Sequenced sample: PBMCs. The CDR3 DNA is TGTGCCAGCAGCGGACAGACATACACTGAAGCTTTCTTT. As protein: CASSGQTYTEAFF.